A single sample is the source of the 22 T cell receptor beta chains below, sequenced in a study of blood T cells in healthy people across ages. Through a sample-barcoded 5' primer and a J-beta primer mix, a second PCR was run for about 6 to 11 cycles. TCRdb re-called the 5' RACE reads through MiXCR, storing one row per CDR3 protein. The table records around 1,600,000 distinct CDR3 sequences, 35% to 45% of them present only once. Sequencing was carried out using blood. These receptors all come from a woman between 18 and 29 years old in good health.

This chain connects TRBV7-2 to TRBJ2-3; D ambiguous. Germline V gene data show CDR1 as SGHTA and CDR2 as FQGNSA. The V gene lost 5 bases and the J gene lost 2 bases, with 20 bases spanning the gap. The CDR3 has 17 amino acids. The CDR3 DNA sequence: TGTGCCAGCAGCAAAAACGCAGCAGGCTATTTCACAGATACGCAGTATTTT. Its protein is CASSKNAAGYFTDTQYF.

This clonotype has a handful of counts. The J gene is TRBJ1-5, the V gene TRBV20-1, with D possibly being TRBD1 (5 bases). This CDR3 is built from 15 residues. V shed 0 bases and J shed 2 bases, with 11 bases lying between them. Germline V gene sequence: CDR1 DFQATT, CDR2 SNEGSKA (reference sequence). The CDR3 region is CSARDRRVGNQPQHF. The CDR3 bases are TGCAGTGCTAGAGATCGCAGGGTGGGCAATCAGCCCCAGCATTTT.

This chain joins TRBV20-1 and TRBJ1-2, with 9 bases aligning to TRBD1. This CDR3 is 13 amino acids long. V was clipped by 3 bases and J by 5 bases; unmatched bases: 4. CDR1 DFQATT and CDR2 SNEGSKA come from the germline V gene (reference sequence). The CDR3 here is CSASGDRDYGYTF. CDR3 in DNA: TGCAGTGCTAGTGGGGACAGGGATTATGGCTACACCTTC.

This clonotype was observed once. This chain joins TRBV18 and TRBJ2-4, with D possibly TRBD1 on 5 matching bases. The better agreement between TRBJ2-7 and the DNA end casts doubt on the J call. The germline gives CDR1 KGHSH, CDR2 LQKENI. The CDR3 contains 15 residues. CDR3 sequence reads: CASSPLTVGPDEQYF. The CDR3 DNA reads as TGTGCCAGCTCACCTCTGACAGTGGGGCCGGACGAGCAGTACTTC.

The chain has TRBV20-1 and TRBJ2-1; D not certain. The V end lost 6 bases, the J end lost 6 bases, and 18 bases lay between the germline ends. CDR3 length equals 14 residues. Germline assignment: CDR1 DFQATT and CDR2 SNEGSKA (reference sequence). The CDR3 sequence is CSAPRRASVNEQFF. CDR3 DNA: TGCAGTGCACCCCGCCGGGCCAGCGTCAATGAGCAGTTCTTC.

CDR3: CASSLCLTQIVRGDPEAFF. CDR3 sequence (DNA): TGTGCCAGCAGTTTATGCCTAACGCAAATCGTACGCGGCGACCCTGAAGCTTTCTTT. J is TRBJ1-1 and V is TRBV28, with D uncertain. CDR3 length: 19 residues. Germline lookup yields CDR1 MDHEN and CDR2 SYDVKM. V lost 0 bases and J 6 bases, leaving 26 bases between the germline ends.

The chain is built from TRBV4-1 and TRBJ2-7; D is perhaps TRBD2 (6 bases). The CDR3 covers 17 residues. Germline loops: CDR1 MGHRA, CDR2 YSYEKL. The V end was cut by 1 base, the J end by 4 bases, with 20 bases between. The CDR3 region has the DNA TGCGCCAGCAGCCAAGGATCCGGGACCAGGAGGGCTTACGAGCAGTACTTC. The encoded protein is CASSQGSGTRRAYEQYF.

This clonotype was observed a handful of times. One end of the junction fails to match germline, which may point to a read error. The chain is built from TRBV5-1 and TRBJ1-1; a possible D gene is TRBD1 (6 bases). The CDR3 has 14 amino acids. Germline lookup yields CDR1 SGHRS and CDR2 YFSETQ. CDR3 residues: CASSVRDKNTEAFF. In DNA, the CDR3 is TGTGCCAGCAGTGTCCGGGACAAGAACACTGAAGCTTTCTTT. Drawing the rest from reference TRBV5-1 and TRBJ1-1, the complete variable domain is KAGVTQTPRYLIKTRGQQVTLSCSPISGHRSVSWYQQTPGQGLQFLFEYFSETQRNKGNFPGRFSGRQFSNSRSEMNVSTLELGDSALYLCASSVRDKNTEAFFGQGTRLTVV.

The rearrangement uses TRBV5-1 and TRBJ2-1; no firm D call. This CDR3 comprises 14 residues. V was trimmed by 6 bases and J by 4 bases, leaving 14 bases between them. The V gene's germline CDR1 is SGHRS and CDR2 YFSETQ. DNA for the CDR3: TGCGCCAGCAATGACGGCTCTTGGTACAATGAGCAGTTCTTC. It specifies CASNDGSWYNEQFF.

Remarks on this clonotype: Relative to the germline gene, one junction end is altered; a read error may explain this. The J gene is TRBJ2-1, the V gene TRBV5-6; D gene uncertain. The CDR3 extends over 13 amino acids. Germline loops: CDR1 SGHDT, CDR2 YYEEEE. The CDR3 loop reads CANSFGSDNEQFF. The CDR3 nucleotides are TGTGCCAACAGCTTCGGTTCGGACAATGAGCAGTTCTTC.

This clonotype has more than one count but fewer than ten. This rearrangement joins TRBV2 to TRBJ1-5; D uncertain. V gave up 6 bases and J gave up 1 base, with 10 bases separating them. The CDR3 is 14 amino acids. Germline-derived CDR1 and CDR2 are SNHLY and FYNNEI. The CDR3 loop is CASSTPLSNQPQHF. The CDR3 DNA sequence: TGTGCCAGCAGCACACCCTTAAGCAATCAGCCCCAGCATTTT.

CDR3 bases: TGCAGTGCTAAGGGACAGGGGACAAATCAGCCCCAGCATTTT. This translates into CSAKGQGTNQPQHF. The J gene is TRBJ1-5, the V gene TRBV20-1, with 10 bases fitting TRBD1. This CDR3 region has 14 residues. Losses at the gene ends were 4 bases for V and 4 bases for J; bases not matched to a gene: 4. Germline V gene lookup returns CDR1 DFQATT and CDR2 SNEGSKA (reference sequence).

J is TRBJ1-4 and V is TRBV7-2, with unresolved D. The CDR3 sequence is 14 residues long. V was pared by 3 bases and J by 3 bases, with 8 bases between. Germline loops: CDR1 SGHTA, CDR2 FQGNSA. The CDR3 DNA follows: TGTGCCAGCAGCTTTTTCGGGGCTAATGAAAAACTGTTTTTT. Its translation: CASSFFGANEKLFF.

The genes are TRBV6-2 or TRBV6-3 and TRBJ1-2, with a weak D call TRBD1 (5 bases). The germline V gene has CDR1 MNHEY and CDR2 SVGEGT. The V gene lost 11 bases and the J gene lost 4 bases, with 17 bases spanning the gap. This CDR3 has 13 residues. The CDR3 region has the DNA TGTGCCCGCACCCGAGGACAACCCTATGGCTACACCTTC. Translated: CARTRGQPYGYTF.

This clonotype has more than one count but fewer than ten. The genes are TRBV24-1 and TRBJ1-2; the D gene is possibly TRBD1 (6 bases). V was pared by 7 bases and J by 2 bases, with 13 bases between. This CDR3 has 14 residues. Germline values: CDR1 KGHDR, CDR2 SFDVKD. CDR3 bases: TGTGCCACCAGGTCTACAGGGAAAAACTATGGCTACACCTTC. Amino acid sequence: CATRSTGKNYGYTF.

This clonotype was seen more than once but under ten times. The rearrangement links TRBV29-1 to TRBJ2-1; maybe TRBD2 (5 bases). Germline CDR1 SQVTM, CDR2 ANQGSEA. This CDR3 has 13 residues. V dropped 4 bases and J dropped 6 bases, with 13 bases sitting between them. The chain's CDR3 is CSVGFLSGNEQFF. The CDR3 bases are TGCAGCGTTGGATTCCTAAGCGGCAATGAGCAGTTCTTC.

This clonotype was counted between two and nine times. V gene TRBV15 combines with J gene TRBJ1-5, with D unresolved. The V gene's germline CDR1 is LNHNV and CDR2 YYDKDF (reference sequence). The ends were cut back, 5 bases at V and 0 bases at J, with 8 bases in the middle. CDR3 length equals 14 residues. The DNA for the CDR3 is TGTGCCACCAGCGGACCAGATAGCAATCAGCCCCAGCATTTT. Residues: CATSGPDSNQPQHF.

V is TRBV6-2 or TRBV6-3 and J is TRBJ2-1; D gene unclear. V was trimmed by 11 bases and J by 2 bases, leaving 13 bases between them. Germline V gene data show CDR1 as MNHEY and CDR2 as SVGEGT. The CDR3 is made up of 13 amino acids. The CDR3 sequence: CAVRDVAYNEQFF. CDR3 nucleotides: TGTGCCGTTAGGGATGTGGCCTACAATGAGCAGTTCTTC.

This rearrangement joins TRBV20-1 to TRBJ2-5, with 7 bases aligning to TRBD1. Looked up from germline, CDR1 is DFQATT and CDR2 is SNEGSKA (reference sequence). The CDR3 is made up of 13 amino acids. Losses at the gene ends were 6 bases for V and 2 bases for J; bases not matched to a gene: 6. The CDR3 spells CSARGQNQETQYF. The CDR3 bases are TGCAGTGCGAGGGGACAGAATCAAGAGACCCAGTACTTC.

Turning to this clonotype: A much larger clone lies one base from this, so it may be a read error. V usage is TRBV10-3 and J usage is TRBJ1-1; D unresolved. In germline, CDR1 is ENHRY, CDR2 SYGVKD. V dropped 2 bases and J dropped 8 bases, with 15 bases sitting between them. The CDR3 length is 14 residues. For the CDR3, the DNA is TGTGCCATCAGTGAGCGTAGACCCAGAGGCGAAGCTTTCTTT. This codes for CAISERRPRGEAFF.

The V and J genes are TRBV4-3 and TRBJ2-1; perhaps TRBD2 as D (6 bases). Germline CDR1 is LGHNA and CDR2 is YSLEER. Trimming removed 0 bases at V and 15 bases at J, with 15 bases between. The CDR3 length is 13 residues. CDR3 DNA sequence: TGCGCCAGCAGCCAAGATAAGAAGACTAGGCCGTTCTTC. It is translated as CASSQDKKTRPFF.

This chain connects TRBV2 to TRBJ1-5, with 9 bases identical to TRBD1. CDR1 and CDR2 from the germline V gene are SNHLY and FYNNEI. V shed 6 bases, J shed 7 bases, and the junction held 10 bases outside the gene matches. The CDR3 contains 15 residues. The chain's CDR3 is CASSRGQGGRQPQHF. CDR3 sequence (DNA): TGTGCCAGCAGCCGGGGACAGGGAGGCCGACAGCCCCAGCATTTT.